This T cell receptor (beta chain) was recovered during a study of early T cells in non-severe SARS-CoV-2 infection. Study in general: Chains stayed unpaired after sequencing of bulk RNA from unsorted whole blood. General study points: VDJdb matches were skewed toward anti-spike CD8 T cell responses.

With regard to this clonotype: What it recognizes is unknown.

The TCR library protocol was used to attach unique molecular identifiers. These identifiers were attached to individual cDNA molecules. TCRdb ran MiXCR on the 5' RACE reads and lists one entry per CDR3 protein. In the table there are fewer than 80,000 distinct CDR3 sequences, roughly 12% of which are singletons. The sample in question was whole blood, obtained at baseline. This TCR was recovered from an adult who was a healthcare worker with PCR-confirmed SARS-CoV-2 infection or an uninfected control (not recorded which).

DNA of the CDR3: TGTGCCAGCAGTGTCTTAATTACGCAGTATTTT. Residues: CASSVLITQYF. This sequence joins TRBV6-1 and TRBJ2-3; D call uncertain. V was trimmed by 4 bases and J by 8 bases, leaving 7 bases between them. Germline V gene sequence: CDR1 MNHNS, CDR2 SASEGT. The CDR3 runs 11 residues.